The 10 T cell receptor beta chains below come from one sample, sequenced in a study of T cells in Graves' hyperthyroidism and ophthalmopathy. RNA transcripts served as the template for amplifying TCR beta CDR3 regions. With the HTBI primer set, the TCR CDR3 went through a first round of RT-PCR. TCRdb reprocessed the multiplex PCR reads with MiXCR, giving one entry per CDR3 protein. The profile shows 400,000 to 600,000 distinct CDR3 sequences, roughly 20% of them singletons. The sample comprised blood. Receptor source: a man aged 18 to 30 with Graves' hyperthyroidism.

With regard to this clonotype: A much more abundant neighbour one base away suggests this may be a read error. The J gene is TRBJ2-2, the V gene TRBV5-1; maybe TRBD1 (6 bases). This CDR3 region has 17 residues. The V gene's germline CDR1 is SGHRS and CDR2 YFSETQ. The CDR3 protein is CASSPKDSFANIGELFF. The CDR3 region has the DNA TGCGCCAGCAGCCCCAAGGACAGCTTTGCGAACATCGGGGAGCTGTTTTTT.

This sequence joins TRBV12-3 or TRBV12-4 and TRBJ1-2; 11 positions agree with TRBD1. V dropped 6 bases and J dropped 4; count of bases not matched to a gene: 13. This CDR3 spans 17 amino acids. The CDR3: CASSPSRSGTGGYGYTF. Here the CDR3 DNA reads TGTGCCAGCAGCCCTTCACGATCCGGGACAGGGGGCTATGGCTACACCTTC.

Notes on this clonotype: A much larger clone differs by one base, so this may be a read error. The V and J genes are TRBV12-3 or TRBV12-4 and TRBJ2-5; D is perhaps TRBD2 (5 bases). This CDR3 is 15 amino acids long. This CDR3 reads CASSYSSTGKESQYF. The CDR3 DNA sequence: TGTGCCAGCAGTTACTCCTCGACGGGAAAAGAGAGCCAGTACTTC.

This clonotype was found a few times. Compared with germline, one end of the junction differs, possibly owing to a read error. The chain employs TRBV7-2 and TRBJ1-2, with D possibly matching TRBD1 (5 bases). The germline gives CDR1 SGHTA, CDR2 FQGNSA. The length of the CDR3 is 15 residues. CDR3 sequence (DNA): TGTGCCAACAGCCCAGGGACTAATCCTTTCTATGGCTACACCTTC. It translates to CANSPGTNPFYGYTF.

This chain uses TRBV12-3 or TRBV12-4 with TRBJ2-2; D perhaps matches TRBD1 (6 bases). The V end lost 6 bases, the J end lost 3 bases, and 11 bases lay between the germline ends. This CDR3 is built from 14 residues. The DNA for the CDR3 is TGTGCCAGCAGGGACGAGGGGGACACCGGGGAGCTGTTTTTT. Its translation: CASRDEGDTGELFF.

This clonotype was recorded many times. V is TRBV29-1 and J is TRBJ1-2, with TRBD1 as a possible D gene (5 bases). The CDR3 is made up of 13 amino acids. In germline, CDR1 is SQVTM, CDR2 ANQGSEA. V was clipped by 3 bases and J by 5 bases, with 13 bases between them. CDR3 sequence (DNA): TGCAGCGTTGACCTGGGGGTATGGTATGGCTACACCTTC. It encodes CSVDLGVWYGYTF.

This clonotype was seen at least ten times. The chain recombines TRBV6-1 with TRBJ1-1, with a possible D match to TRBD1 (6 bases). The germline V gene encodes CDR1 MNHNS and CDR2 SASEGT. This CDR3 contains 14 residues. Trimming removed 6 bases from V and 4 bases from J, with 15 bases in between. Here the CDR3 DNA reads TGTGCCAGCAGCGGCAGGGGCTTGGGCACTGAAGCTTTCTTT. Translating it yields CASSGRGLGTEAFF.

The chain links TRBV6-2 or TRBV6-3 to TRBJ2-7; D may be TRBD1 or TRBD2 (5 bases each). The CDR3 runs to 15 residues. The germline gives CDR1 MNHEY, CDR2 SVGEGT. V was clipped by 6 bases and J by 3 bases, with 18 bases between them. CDR3 sequence: CASRPVSGTLYEQYF. For the CDR3, the DNA is TGTGCCAGCAGGCCTGTTTCCGGGACGCTCTACGAGCAGTACTTC.

This clonotype was picked up a small number of times. V is TRBV11-2 and J is TRBJ2-7; weak D call: TRBD1 (5 bases). The CDR3 sequence is 15 residues long. Germline V gene data show CDR1 as SGHAT and CDR2 as FQNNGV. The V end was cut by 0 bases, the J end by 4 bases, with 13 bases between. The CDR3 DNA reads as TGTGCCAGCAGCTTAGATCACAGGTCCGCGTACGAGCAGTACTTC. It yields the protein CASSLDHRSAYEQYF.

The chain has TRBV6-5 and TRBJ1-2; D may be TRBD1 (6 bases). Trimming pared 10 bases from V and 8 bases from J, leaving 17 bases between. The CDR3 covers 12 residues. The V gene's germline CDR1 is MNHEY and CDR2 SVGAGI. CDR3 DNA sequence: TGTGCCACCTTTTACTCGACAGGAGGCTACACCTTC. Its protein is CATFYSTGGYTF.